These 16 T cell receptor beta chains were all obtained from the same sample, sequenced in a study of cytomegalovirus exposure and HLA in healthy donors. Primers included in the PCR were 60 Vbeta and 13 Jbeta primers. Libraries were prepared by immunoSEQ multiplex PCR; TCRdb keeps only in-frame clonotypes and omits some of them. Of about 37,000 clones in the sample, 81% were seen once. The sequenced sample was PBMCs. These receptors were obtained from a woman aged 40-49 years in good health and CMV-seronegative.

CDR3: CASSLATGHYGYTF. The CDR3 nucleotides are TGCGCCAGCAGCCTTGCGACAGGTCACTATGGCTACACCTTC. The rearrangement joins TRBV5-1 to TRBJ1-2; possible D gene TRBD1, 6 bases. Germline V gene data show CDR1 as SGHRS and CDR2 as YFSETQ. The V gene lost 4 bases and the J gene lost 3 bases, with 13 bases spanning the gap. This CDR3 contains 14 residues.

CDR3 amino acids: CASRRLGAYGYTF. CDR3 coding DNA: TGTGCCAGCAGACGTTTGGGGGCCTATGGCTACACCTTC. This sequence joins TRBV6-5 and TRBJ1-2; D may be TRBD1 (6 bases). There are 13 residues in the CDR3. Trimming left V 6 bases short and J 4 bases short, with 12 bases between. CDR1 is MNHEY, CDR2 SVGAGI, per germline.

The genes are TRBV19 and TRBJ2-5; the D gene is possibly TRBD1 (6 bases). The CDR3 is made up of 14 amino acids. Trimming removed 4 bases from V and 7 bases from J, with 16 bases in between. Germline CDR1 LNHDA, CDR2 SQIVND (reference sequence). The CDR3 reads CASSTIQDSATQYF. For the CDR3, the DNA is TGTGCCAGTAGTACCATCCAGGACAGCGCGACCCAGTACTTC.

The chain combines TRBV27 with TRBJ1-6; no clear D. V lost 2 bases to trimming and J lost 7 bases, with 9 bases between them. Looked up from germline, CDR1 is MNHEY and CDR2 is SMNVEV (reference sequence). The CDR3 is 14 residues long. The chain's CDR3 is CASSLEGFNSPLHF. The CDR3 nucleotides are TGTGCCAGCAGTTTAGAGGGCTTCAATTCACCCCTCCACTTT.

The chain employs TRBV6-5 and TRBJ1-1, with 8 bases lining up with TRBD1. The CDR3 covers 14 residues. CDR1 MNHEY and CDR2 SVGAGI come from the germline V gene. V dropped 6 bases and J dropped 4; count of bases not matched to a gene: 7. The CDR3 loop reads CASRRGTGGTEAFF. In DNA form, the CDR3 reads TGTGCCAGCAGGCGCGGAACAGGGGGCACTGAAGCTTTCTTT.

The chain recombines TRBV19 with TRBJ1-5; D possibly corresponds to TRBD1 (6 bases). This CDR3 spans 15 amino acids. Germline V gene sequence: CDR1 LNHDA, CDR2 SQIVND (reference sequence). V shed 6 bases and J shed 4 bases, with 16 bases lying between them. In DNA form, the CDR3 reads TGTGCCAGTAGAGAGGGGGTGGGGGGGAATCAGCCCCAGCATTTT. Its protein product is CASREGVGGNQPQHF. Together with reference TRBV19 and TRBJ1-5, the CDR3 gives the full variable domain: DGGITQSPKYLFRKEGQNVTLSCEQNLNHDAMYWYRQDPGQGLRLIYYSQIVNDFQKGDIAEGYSVSREKKESFPLTVTSAQKNPTAFYLCASREGVGGNQPQHFGDGTRLSIL.

In its sample, this clone was seen once. The V and J genes are TRBV5-6 and TRBJ1-2, with D maybe TRBD1 (6 bases). The germline gives CDR1 SGHDT, CDR2 YYEEEE. V gave up 0 bases and J gave up 2 bases, with 14 bases separating them. This CDR3 is 16 amino acids long. The CDR3 bases are TGTGCCAGCAGCTTGGAGGGGGTTAGCGTGAACTATGGCTACACCTTC. It encodes CASSLEGVSVNYGYTF.

This clone was seen a handful of times. The genes are TRBV7-9 and TRBJ2-5, with TRBD2 as a possible D gene (6 bases). The CDR3 loop spans 16 amino acids. V gave up 5 bases and J gave up 2 bases, with 18 bases separating them. Germline loops: CDR1 SEHNR, CDR2 FQNEAQ (reference sequence). The CDR3 DNA reads TGTGCCAGCAGCCCGTTTCGGGGGAATAATCAAGAGACCCAGTACTTC. This gives the protein CASSPFRGNNQETQYF. The whole variable domain, filled in from reference TRBV7-9 and TRBJ2-5, reads DTGVSQNPRHKITKRGQNVTFRCDPISEHNRLYWYRQTLGQGPEFLTYFQNEAQLEKSRLLSDRFSAERPKGSFSTLEIQRTEQGDSAMYLCASSPFRGNNQETQYFGPGTRLLVL.

This clone was recorded a few times. This chain connects TRBV27 to TRBJ1-6; D is possibly TRBD1 (5 bases). The germline CDR1 and CDR2 sequences are MNHEY and SMNVEV (reference sequence). The CDR3 is made up of 15 amino acids. Trimming pared 7 bases from V and 7 bases from J, leaving 17 bases between. In nucleotides, the CDR3 is TGTGCCAGCATGATAGGGCCAGGACACAATTCACCCCTCCACTTT. Protein sequence: CASMIGPGHNSPLHF.

The chain carries TRBV12-5 and TRBJ2-7, with a weak D call TRBD2 (5 bases). The germline V and J ends were trimmed by 2 bases and 5 bases, with 16 bases remaining between them. The germline V gene has CDR1 LGHNT and CDR2 FRNRAP. The CDR3 covers 15 residues. CDR3 protein: CASGLPGPPGNEQYV. In DNA form, the CDR3 reads TGTGCTAGTGGTTTGCCCGGACCCCCGGGGAACGAGCAGTACGTC.

The rearrangement links TRBV27 to TRBJ1-5, with 7 bases matching TRBD1. CDR1 MNHEY and CDR2 SMNVEV come from the germline V gene (reference sequence). The CDR3 totals 14 residues. V dropped 6 bases and J dropped 2; count of bases not matched to a gene: 4. Written as DNA, the CDR3 is TGTGCCAGCAGGACAGGGTGGGGCAATCAGCCCCAGCATTTT. Amino acid sequence: CASRTGWGNQPQHF.

The chain is built from TRBV7-2 and TRBJ1-1; D is unresolved. Trimming stripped 5 bases from V and 3 bases from J, with 13 bases between. Germline V gene lookup returns CDR1 SGHTA and CDR2 FQGNSA. This CDR3 is built from 14 residues. The CDR3 DNA reads TGTGCCAGCAGCCAAGACACGGCGTACACTGAAGCTTTCTTT. It codes for CASSQDTAYTEAFF. The full variable domain, completed using reference TRBV7-2 and TRBJ1-1, is GAGVSQSPSNKVTEKGKDVELRCDPISGHTALYWYRQSLGQGLEFLIYFQGNSAPDKSGLPSDRFSAERTGGSVSTLTIQRTQQEDSAVYLCASSQDTAYTEAFFGQGTRLTVV.

This clone came up once. This rearrangement joins TRBV27 to TRBJ1-1; 7 bases fit TRBD1. Germline CDR1 and CDR2: MNHEY and SMNVEV (reference sequence). There are 14 residues in the CDR3. J was trimmed by 5 bases and V by 5 bases; bases with no gene match: 8. The CDR3 reads CASSPWDSFTEAFF. As DNA, the CDR3 is TGTGCCAGCAGTCCCTGGGACAGTTTTACTGAAGCTTTCTTT.

The chain carries TRBV19 and TRBJ1-2; D is possibly TRBD1 (5 bases). V lost 3 bases to trimming and J lost 0 bases, with 11 bases between them. This CDR3 is built from 15 residues. Germline lookup yields CDR1 LNHDA and CDR2 SQIVND (reference sequence). The CDR3 coding sequence is TGTGCCAGTAGTATGCCGGGGGTGACTAACTATGGCTACACCTTC. It translates to CASSMPGVTNYGYTF.

The chain is built from TRBV18 and TRBJ1-6; possible D gene TRBD1, 5 bases. CDR1 and CDR2 from the germline V gene are KGHSH and LQKENI. V lost 2 bases, J lost 7 bases, and 9 bases lay in between. The CDR3 is 14 residues long. CDR3 residues: CASSPETANSPLHF. The CDR3 DNA sequence: TGTGCCAGCTCACCAGAGACAGCCAATTCACCCCTCCACTTT.

V is TRBV5-4 and J is TRBJ2-2; tentatively, D is TRBD1 (6 bases). The CDR3 loop spans 14 amino acids. V was clipped by 5 bases and J by 1 base, with 9 bases between them. CDR1 is SGHNT and CDR2 is YYREEE in the germline V gene (reference sequence). The CDR3 loop reads CASSRDKNTGELFF. CDR3 DNA sequence: TGTGCCAGCAGTAGGGACAAGAACACCGGGGAGCTGTTTTTT. Supplemented by reference TRBV5-4 and TRBJ2-2, the full variable domain reads ETGVTQSPTHLIKTRGQQVTLRCSSQSGHNTVSWYQQALGQGPQFIFQYYREEENGRGNFPPRFSGLQFPNYSSELNVNALELDDSALYLCASSRDKNTGELFFGEGSRLTVL.